The next 21 T cell receptor beta chains were all read from a single sample in a study of blood T cell repertoires in COVID-19. Sequenced by immunoSEQ multiplex PCR; TCRdb stores in-frame clones only, minus some. This table holds roughly 70,000 clones, roughly 80% found once. The source material was peripheral blood. These receptors were obtained from a woman aged 80 or older with active or convalescent COVID-19.

The count of this clone is one. V gene TRBV7-2 combines with J gene TRBJ2-3; tentatively, D is TRBD2 (6 bases). Between the trimmed V and J ends, which lost 5 bases and 7 bases, there was a span of 13 bases. The length of the CDR3 is 13 residues. Germline CDR1 SGHTA, CDR2 FQGNSA. CDR3 DNA: TGTGCCAGCAGCCCTACGGGGGTCTATACGCAGTATTTT. This codes for CASSPTGVYTQYF.

The chain employs TRBV5-1 and TRBJ2-1; 7 nucleotides agree with TRBD1. V was pared by 2 bases and J by 6 bases, with 2 bases of the junction left unmatched. Germline V lookup: CDR1 SGHRS, CDR2 YFSETQ. The CDR3 length is 13 residues. The CDR3: CASSFNRGNEQFF. CDR3 in DNA: TGCGCCAGCAGCTTCAACAGGGGCAATGAGCAGTTCTTC.

V and J are TRBV6-5 and TRBJ2-3; D possibly corresponds to TRBD2 (5 bases). The V end was cut by 2 bases, the J end by 1 base, with 13 bases between. In germline, CDR1 is MNHEY, CDR2 SVGAGI. CDR3 size: 16 residues. The CDR3: CASSYDLAPRTDTQYF. The DNA of the CDR3 is TGTGCCAGCAGTTACGATCTAGCACCACGCACAGATACGCAGTATTTT.

This clone was picked up a small number of times. The chain is built from TRBV19 and TRBJ1-1; D is unresolved. Trimming stripped 4 bases from V and 4 bases from J, with 7 bases between. The germline CDR1 and CDR2 sequences are LNHDA and SQIVND (reference sequence). The CDR3 totals 12 residues. The chain's CDR3 is CASSTTTTEAFF. The CDR3 DNA reads TGTGCCAGTAGTACGACAACCACTGAAGCTTTCTTT.

The chain is built from TRBV10-3 and TRBJ1-5; 10 bases are shared with TRBD1. This CDR3 region has 15 residues. After removal of 4 bases from V and 6 bases from J, the junction contained 6 bases not matched to a gene. Germline V gene sequence: CDR1 ENHRY, CDR2 SYGVKD. The CDR3 is CAISATGGLGQPQHF. DNA of the CDR3: TGTGCCATCAGTGCGACAGGGGGCTTGGGTCAGCCCCAGCATTTT.

V is TRBV5-5 and J is TRBJ2-1; a weak D match, TRBD2 (6 bases). V lost 0 bases and J lost 7, with 11 bases in between. The CDR3 is made up of 14 amino acids. CDR1 and CDR2 from the germline V gene are SGHKS and YYEKEE (reference sequence). In DNA, the CDR3 is TGTGCCAGCAGCTTGGTAGCGGCTTGGAATGAGCAGTTCTTC. Its protein product is CASSLVAAWNEQFF.

This clone was picked up one time. The rearrangement uses TRBV28 and TRBJ2-1; no definite D call. The V gene's germline CDR1 is MDHEN and CDR2 SYDVKM. The CDR3 sequence is 14 residues long. Between the trimmed V and J ends, which lost 1 base and 2 bases, there was a span of 6 bases. The CDR3 DNA sequence: TGTGCCAGCAGTTTATACGCGACCTACAATGAGCAGTTCTTC. This gives the protein CASSLYATYNEQFF.

This chain uses TRBV7-8 with TRBJ2-5, with 10 positions matching TRBD2. J was trimmed by 2 bases and V by 1 base; bases with no gene match: 10. The CDR3 is 18 residues long. Germline values: CDR1 SGHVS, CDR2 FQNEAQ. The DNA for the CDR3 is TGTGCCAGCAGCTTAGATTTAGCGGGGGGAGCCATACAAGAGACCCAGTACTTC. It encodes CASSLDLAGGAIQETQYF. The whole variable domain, remainder taken from reference TRBV7-8 and TRBJ2-5, is GAGVSQSPRYKVAKRGQDVALRCDPISGHVSLFWYQQALGQGPEFLTYFQNEAQLDKSGLPSDRFFAERPEGSVSTLKIQRTQQEDSAVYLCASSLDLAGGAIQETQYFGPGTRLLVL.

The rearrangement links TRBV18 to TRBJ2-1; tentatively, D is TRBD2 (5 bases). The V gene lost 3 bases and the J gene lost 3 bases, with 6 bases spanning the gap. Per the germline V gene, CDR1 is KGHSH and CDR2 is LQKENI. The CDR3 totals 13 residues. The CDR3 is CASSPGSYNEQFF. As DNA, the CDR3 is TGTGCCAGCTCACCGGGGAGCTACAATGAGCAGTTCTTC.

Only one count was recorded for this clone. This chain joins TRBV6-6 and TRBJ1-6; 7 bases fit TRBD1. Germline V gene lookup returns CDR1 MNHNY and CDR2 SVGAGI (reference sequence). The CDR3 length is 15 residues. V gave up 8 bases and J gave up 13 bases; unmatched junction bases: 17. The chain's CDR3 is CASRRDRDALSPLHF. The CDR3 nucleotides are TGTGCCAGCCGTCGGGACAGAGACGCCCTTTCGCCCCTCCACTTT.

The chain recombines TRBV7-6 with TRBJ2-1; D might be TRBD1 (5 bases). The V gene lost 4 bases and the J gene lost 11 bases, with 15 bases spanning the gap. Per the germline V gene, CDR1 is SGHVS and CDR2 is FNYEAQ. CDR3 length: 13 residues. CDR3 coding DNA: TGTGCCAGCAGCTCGTCACAGGAGATAAAGCAGTTCTTC. Translation: CASSSSQEIKQFF.

J is TRBJ1-2 and V is TRBV7-2; 12 bases are a match to TRBD1. CDR1 and CDR2 (germline): SGHTA, FQGNSA. This CDR3 region has 15 residues. Trimming cost V 5 bases and J 6 bases; bases outside gene matches: 7. This CDR3 reads CASSRPGQGAHGYTF. The CDR3 nucleotides are TGTGCCAGCAGCCGTCCGGGACAGGGGGCCCATGGCTACACCTTC.

This clone rates as medium-sized. The V gene is TRBV19, the J gene TRBJ1-1; D unclear. Germline CDR1 reads LNHDA; CDR2 reads SQIVND (reference sequence). Trimming cost V 7 bases and J 1 base, with 16 bases left between them. The CDR3 totals 15 residues. CDR3 sequence (DNA): TGTGCCAGTAAGGAGGGCACTAAAGGGAACACTGAAGCTTTCTTT. Residues: CASKEGTKGNTEAFF. The variable domain in full, completed from reference TRBV19 and TRBJ1-1, reads DGGITQSPKYLFRKEGQNVTLSCEQNLNHDAMYWYRQDPGQGLRLIYYSQIVNDFQKGDIAEGYSVSREKKESFPLTVTSAQKNPTAFYLCASKEGTKGNTEAFFGQGTRLTVV.

V gene TRBV19 combines with J gene TRBJ2-7; 7 bases match TRBD1. V trimming: 5 bases; J trimming: 2 bases; junction bases outside the gene matches: 12. Germline V lookup: CDR1 LNHDA, CDR2 SQIVND (reference sequence). The CDR3 consists of 16 residues. CDR3 sequence: CASSPPPSTGTYEQYF. The CDR3 bases are TGTGCCAGTAGTCCCCCCCCATCGACAGGGACCTACGAGCAGTACTTC. The full variable domain, its missing parts supplied by reference TRBV19 and TRBJ2-7, is DGGITQSPKYLFRKEGQNVTLSCEQNLNHDAMYWYRQDPGQGLRLIYYSQIVNDFQKGDIAEGYSVSREKKESFPLTVTSAQKNPTAFYLCASSPPPSTGTYEQYFGPGTRLTVT.

The CDR3 bases are TGTGCTAGTGGTTTTATACAGGGGCCCCTTAACAATGAGCAGTTCTTC. Its protein is CASGFIQGPLNNEQFF. J is TRBJ2-1 and V is TRBV12-5, with 7 positions matching TRBD1. V gave up 3 bases and J gave up 5 bases; unmatched junction bases: 10. CDR3 size: 16 residues. Germline CDR1 is LGHNT and CDR2 is FRNRAP.

This clone was detected a few times. This chain connects TRBV18 to TRBJ1-1; 9 positions agree with TRBD1. Germline CDR1 is KGHSH and CDR2 is LQKENI. The ends lost 5 bases at V and 2 bases at J; junction bases unmatched: 6. The CDR3 has 15 residues. The CDR3 sequence is CASSVQGAGNTEAFF. In DNA form, the CDR3 reads TGTGCCAGCTCAGTACAGGGGGCCGGTAACACTGAAGCTTTCTTT.

The genes are TRBV7-9 and TRBJ2-7, with D possibly TRBD1 on 6 matching bases. V gave up 0 bases and J gave up 6 bases, with 18 bases separating them. Germline V gives CDR1 SEHNR, CDR2 FQNEAQ (reference sequence). The CDR3 covers 16 residues. CDR3 amino acids: CASSLAPGQGPSEQYF. For the CDR3, the DNA is TGTGCCAGCAGCTTAGCGCCGGGTCAGGGGCCGTCCGAGCAGTACTTC.

The chain recombines TRBV6-5 with TRBJ2-1, with D possibly matching TRBD1 (6 bases). The CDR3 runs 13 residues. V was pared by 5 bases and J by 9 bases, with 14 bases between. CDR1 is MNHEY, CDR2 SVGAGI, per germline. CDR3 sequence: CASSTRTVTEQFF. The CDR3 bases are TGTGCCAGCAGTACCCGGACAGTGACTGAGCAGTTCTTC.

This clone has just one count. The chain links TRBV30 to TRBJ1-1, with TRBD1 matching 7 bases. The germline gives CDR1 GTSNPN, CDR2 SVGIG (reference sequence). The CDR3 spans 14 residues. V dropped 3 bases and J dropped 5; count of bases not matched to a gene: 9. CDR3 amino acids: CAWSFRQGWTEAFF. The CDR3 bases are TGTGCCTGGAGCTTCAGACAGGGTTGGACTGAAGCTTTCTTT.

This clone has only a few counts. In DNA form, the CDR3 reads TGTGCCAGCAGCTCATCAGGGGATCAGCCCCAGCATTTT. It translates to CASSSSGDQPQHF. V and J are TRBV7-2 and TRBJ1-5; perhaps TRBD1 as D (6 bases). The CDR3 is made up of 13 amino acids. The germline V gene has CDR1 SGHTA and CDR2 FQGNSA. V was shortened by 4 bases and J by 5 bases, with 9 bases between the two germline ends.

The CDR3 coding sequence is TGTGCCAGCAGCTCGACCGGGTTACAAGAGACCCAGTACTTC. Translating it yields CASSSTGLQETQYF. The chain is built from TRBV7-7 and TRBJ2-5; D gene uncertain. The CDR3 has 14 residues. CDR1 and CDR2 (germline): SSHAT, FNYEAQ (reference sequence). With 4 bases removed from V and 2 bases from J, the gap between germline ends came to 11 bases.